What follows are 24 T cell receptor beta chains derived from one specimen sequenced in a study of shared clonotypes between healthy human individuals. Libraries were prepared by immunoSEQ multiplex PCR; TCRdb keeps only in-frame clonotypes and omits some of them. Among 800,000 to 1,200,000 clones listed, 75% to 85% were seen once. Material for sequencing was memory CD4+ T cells from PBMCs. Subset reported: CD45RA-negative fraction. The origin of the receptors is a man in his late teens or twenties in good health. Some clones in this sample may be carry-over from other donors' samples.

This chain joins TRBV27 and TRBJ2-7; TRBD2 matches at 10 bases. This CDR3 is 15 amino acids long. J lost 4 bases, V lost 4 bases, and 7 bases had no gene match. Germline V CDR1 and CDR2: MNHEY, SMNVEV (reference sequence). CDR3 loop: CASSSALAGDYEQYF. CDR3 coding DNA: TGTGCCAGCAGTTCAGCCCTAGCGGGAGATTACGAGCAGTACTTC.

This chain connects TRBV21-1 to TRBJ1-4; the DNA was not compared with TRBD1, the D call given in the table. TRBV21-1 is marked as a pseudogene. This CDR3 has 14 amino acids. CDR3 in amino acids: CASSIRTVNEKLFF. Written as DNA, the CDR3 is TGTGCCAGCAGCATTCGGACAGTTAATGAAAAACTGTTTTTT.

This sequence joins TRBV27 and TRBJ2-7, with 12 bases lining up with TRBD2. V shed 3 bases, J shed 5 bases, and the junction held 8 bases outside the gene matches. The CDR3 loop spans 16 amino acids. Germline V gene lookup returns CDR1 MNHEY and CDR2 SMNVEV (reference sequence). The CDR3: CASSLKLAGGRDEQYF. CDR3 nucleotides: TGTGCCAGCAGTTTGAAACTAGCGGGAGGTCGGGACGAGCAGTACTTC.

The CDR3: CASSDPAGTGGTGELFF. The CDR3 nucleotides are TGTGCCAGCAGTGATCCTGCCGGGACAGGGGGGACCGGGGAGCTGTTTTTT. This chain connects TRBV25-1 to TRBJ2-2, with TRBD1 matching 11 bases. Germline CDR1 reads MGHDK; CDR2 reads SYGVNS. The CDR3 covers 17 residues. V was clipped by 3 bases and J by 5 bases; unmatched bases: 8.

The chain links TRBV28 to TRBJ1-1; D remains ambiguous. V was cut by 2 bases and J by 4 bases, with 8 bases left in between. The V gene's germline CDR1 is MDHEN and CDR2 SYDVKM. The CDR3 covers 13 residues. The CDR3 bases are TGTGCCAGCAGTTTACCAAGCGTCACTGAAGCTTTCTTT. As protein: CASSLPSVTEAFF.

The chain couples TRBV4-3 to TRBJ2-7; D not resolved. The germline gives CDR1 LGHNA, CDR2 YSLEER. The CDR3 runs to 13 residues. V lost 0 bases, J lost 4 bases, and 7 bases lay in between. The CDR3 DNA is TGCGCCAGCAGCCAAGATGCGCGTTACGAGCAGTACTTC. Residues: CASSQDARYEQYF.

This sequence joins TRBV7-2 and TRBJ1-1, with a weak D call TRBD1 (5 bases). Germline CDR1 SGHTA, CDR2 FQGNSA. This CDR3 spans 14 amino acids. V lost 8 bases and J 1 base, leaving 14 bases between the germline ends. CDR3 sequence: CASGEVGGNTEAFF. The CDR3 region has the DNA TGTGCCAGCGGCGAGGTGGGGGGGAACACTGAAGCTTTCTTT.

This chain uses TRBV29-1 with TRBJ1-1, with D perhaps matching TRBD1 (6 bases). Trimming stripped 2 bases from V and 3 bases from J, with 10 bases between. There are 13 residues in the CDR3. Germline CDR1 and CDR2: SQVTM and ANQGSEA. DNA for the CDR3: TGCAGCGTTGAATCGGGGGCACACACTGAAGCTTTCTTT. Its protein is CSVESGAHTEAFF.

This chain uses TRBV29-1 with TRBJ1-1; the D is unclear. Germline V lookup: CDR1 SQVTM, CDR2 ANQGSEA. The CDR3 contains 14 residues. V gave up 7 bases and J gave up 5 bases, with 20 bases separating them. This CDR3 is CSGRRAQSGTEAFF. The CDR3 DNA reads TGCAGCGGCCGCCGGGCCCAAAGCGGGACTGAAGCTTTCTTT. The entire variable domain, with the rest obtained from reference TRBV29-1 and TRBJ1-1, is as follows: SAVISQKPSRDICQRGTSLTIQCQVDSQVTMMFWYRQQPGQSLTLIATANQGSEATYESGFVIDKFPISRPNLTFSTLTVSNMSPEDSSIYLCSGRRAQSGTEAFFGQGTRLTVV.

The rearrangement uses TRBV5-1 and TRBJ1-5; possibly TRBD1 for D (6 bases). The V gene's germline CDR1 is SGHRS and CDR2 YFSETQ. The CDR3 is 17 residues long. The V and J ends lost 3 bases and 1 base respectively, with 17 bases between them. CDR3 bases: TGCGCCAGCAGCTACAGGGTATCTCCTTCCAGCAATCAGCCCCAGCATTTT. Amino acid sequence: CASSYRVSPSSNQPQHF.

V and J are TRBV30 and TRBJ2-1; D not resolved. Germline V gene lookup returns CDR1 GTSNPN and CDR2 SVGIG (reference sequence). Trimming shortened V by 3 bases and J by 3 bases, and 9 bases separated the two germline ends. This CDR3 spans 13 amino acids. The CDR3 protein is CAWRDPGYNEQFF. The DNA for the CDR3 is TGTGCCTGGAGGGACCCTGGCTACAATGAGCAGTTCTTC.

This clone has at least ten counts. Other DNA variants within this sample encode the same CDR3. This rearrangement joins TRBV5-1 to TRBJ1-4; D call uncertain. Germline V gene data show CDR1 as SGHRS and CDR2 as YFSETQ. Trimming took 0 bases from V and 3 from J, leaving 3 bases between them. The CDR3 covers 13 residues. Here the CDR3 reads CASSLDPNEKLFF. The CDR3 coding sequence is TGCGCCAGCAGCTTGGACCCTAATGAAAAACTGTTTTTT.

V and J are TRBV18 and TRBJ2-5; D is unclear. The CDR3 totals 15 residues. V was trimmed by 2 bases and J by 9 bases, leaving 19 bases between them. Germline V gene lookup returns CDR1 KGHSH and CDR2 LQKENI. The CDR3 reads CASSPYSDRLGPQYF. CDR3 nucleotides: TGTGCCAGCTCACCATATTCGGACCGCCTTGGGCCCCAGTACTTC.

The genes are TRBV7-2 and TRBJ1-6; TRBD1 is a possible D gene (6 bases). The CDR3 loop spans 13 amino acids. V lost 2 bases and J lost 8, with 7 bases in between. Germline V gives CDR1 SGHTA, CDR2 FQGNSA. CDR3 sequence (DNA): TGTGCCAGCAGCTTAAACAGGGATTCACCCCTCCACTTT. This codes for CASSLNRDSPLHF.

The chain combines TRBV30 with TRBJ2-3; D is possibly TRBD2 (6 bases). Trimming removed 7 bases from V and 2 bases from J, with 19 bases in between. Germline assignment: CDR1 GTSNPN and CDR2 SVGIG (reference sequence). The length of the CDR3 is 15 residues. CDR3 DNA: TGTGCCTCCCACGAAGCCGGGAGATACACAGATACGCAGTATTTT. This sequence encodes CASHEAGRYTDTQYF.

This chain links TRBV19 with TRBJ2-1; tentative D call: TRBD2 (5 bases). CDR1 and CDR2 from the germline V gene are LNHDA and SQIVND (reference sequence). The V and J ends lost 3 bases and 2 bases respectively, with 11 bases between them. This CDR3 comprises 15 residues. The CDR3 here is CASSIEGVPYNEQFF. The CDR3 DNA follows: TGTGCCAGTAGTATCGAGGGAGTCCCCTACAATGAGCAGTTCTTC.

The V gene is TRBV6-6, the J gene TRBJ1-1, with TRBD1 as a possible D gene (5 bases). The CDR3 sequence is 14 residues long. Germline-derived CDR1 and CDR2 are MNHNY and SVGAGI (reference sequence). The V end lost 6 bases, the J end lost 1 base, and 12 bases lay between the germline ends. The DNA of the CDR3 is TGTGCCAGCAGATCAGGGACGGAGAACACTGAAGCTTTCTTT. Translated, it gives CASRSGTENTEAFF.

The chain links TRBV5-4 to TRBJ2-1; D remains unclear. The CDR3 extends over 15 amino acids. Germline V gene sequence: CDR1 SGHNT, CDR2 YYREEE (reference sequence). V shed 0 bases and J shed 4 bases, with 11 bases lying between them. The CDR3 DNA is TGTGCCAGCAGCTTGGGGCGGAGAGAGTACAATGAGCAGTTCTTC. Protein sequence: CASSLGRREYNEQFF.

J is TRBJ2-7 and V is TRBV28; D gene ambiguous. Trimming removed 6 bases at V and 7 bases at J, with 22 bases between. The CDR3 totals 15 residues. Germline V gives CDR1 MDHEN, CDR2 SYDVKM. The CDR3 loop reads CASSLLDGYSSEQYF. The CDR3 DNA reads as TGTGCCAGCAGCCTCCTGGACGGGTATTCGAGTGAGCAGTACTTC. The full variable domain, in which reference TRBV28 and TRBJ2-7 provide the parts outside the CDR3, is DVKVTQSSRYLVKRTGEKVFLECVQDMDHENMFWYRQDPGLGLRLIYFSYDVKMKEKGDIPEGYSVSREKKERFSLILESASTNQTSMYLCASSLLDGYSSEQYFGPGTRLTVT.

V usage is TRBV6-1 and J usage is TRBJ2-5; TRBD1 matches 9 bases. Germline V CDR1 and CDR2: MNHNS, SASEGT. This CDR3 has 14 residues. The ends lost 4 bases at V and 4 bases at J; junction bases unmatched: 4. For the CDR3, the DNA is TGTGCCAGCAGTGGACAGGGGGGTATAGAGACCCAGTACTTC. Its protein is CASSGQGGIETQYF.

The chain has TRBV5-1 and TRBJ2-7; 8 bases are shared with TRBD1. J gave up 2 bases and V 3 bases, and 7 bases lay outside the gene matches. Germline CDR1 SGHRS, CDR2 YFSETQ. The CDR3 spans 15 residues. CDR3 DNA: TGCGCCAGCAGCTCCAGACAGGGGACCGCCTACGAGCAGTACTTC. Its protein is CASSSRQGTAYEQYF.

The chain employs TRBV4-1 and TRBJ2-5; D call uncertain. V was clipped by 0 bases and J by 2 bases, with 10 bases between them. The CDR3 loop spans 15 amino acids. CDR1 MGHRA and CDR2 YSYEKL come from the germline V gene. CDR3 residues: CASSQEGLLQETQYF. The CDR3, as DNA: TGCGCCAGCAGCCAAGAAGGGCTACTACAAGAGACCCAGTACTTC.

The chain has TRBV7-3 and TRBJ2-7; D is unresolved. Germline CDR1 SGHTA, CDR2 FQGTGA. V was clipped by 2 bases and J by 3 bases, with 11 bases between them. This CDR3 has 14 amino acids. CDR3 region: CASSLFGSSYEQYF. The CDR3 DNA is TGTGCCAGCAGCTTATTTGGTAGCAGCTACGAGCAGTACTTC.

J is TRBJ2-3 and V is TRBV19; the D gene is possibly TRBD2 (6 bases). Germline V gene lookup returns CDR1 LNHDA and CDR2 SQIVND (reference sequence). Trimming stripped 5 bases from V and 7 bases from J, with 16 bases between. The CDR3 runs to 14 residues. The CDR3 sequence: CASSGGLGYYTQYF. CDR3 sequence (DNA): TGTGCCAGTAGTGGGGGACTCGGATACTATACGCAGTATTTT.